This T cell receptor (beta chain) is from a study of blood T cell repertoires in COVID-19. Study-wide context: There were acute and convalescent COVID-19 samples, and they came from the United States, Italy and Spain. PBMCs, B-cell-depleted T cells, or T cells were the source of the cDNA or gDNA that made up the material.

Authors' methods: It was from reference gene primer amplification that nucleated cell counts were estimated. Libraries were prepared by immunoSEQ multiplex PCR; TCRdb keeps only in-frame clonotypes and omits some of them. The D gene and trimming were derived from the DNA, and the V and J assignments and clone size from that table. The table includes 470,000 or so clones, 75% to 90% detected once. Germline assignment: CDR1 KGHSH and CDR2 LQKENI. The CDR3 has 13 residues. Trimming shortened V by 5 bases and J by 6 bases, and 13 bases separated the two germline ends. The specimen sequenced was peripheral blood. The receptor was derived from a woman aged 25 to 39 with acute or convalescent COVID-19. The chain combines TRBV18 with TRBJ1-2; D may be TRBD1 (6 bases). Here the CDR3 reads CASSAGQTNGYTF. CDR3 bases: TGTGCCAGCTCAGCCGGACAGACGAATGGCTACACCTTC.